This T cell receptor (beta chain) was identified in a study of T cell responses to AZD1222 COVID-19 vaccine. Profiling relied on immunoSEQ multiplex PCR, and the TCRdb table lists in-frame clones only, not all of them. The data show 150,000 or so clones, around 92% seen once. The source of this sequence is an adult in good health. Source: peripheral blood, taken on day 0 of AZD1222 vaccination.

The CDR3 DNA reads TGCGCCAGCAGCTTGCCCGACGGGGGGTACTATGGCTACACCTTC. Residues: CASSLPDGGYYGYTF. The chain combines TRBV5-1 with TRBJ1-2, with D perhaps matching TRBD1 (5 bases). The ends were cut back, 1 base at V and 3 bases at J, with 13 bases in the middle. The germline V gene has CDR1 SGHRS and CDR2 YFSETQ. This CDR3 has 15 amino acids.